This T cell receptor beta chain stems from a study of blood T cell repertoires in COVID-19. Overall study context: The United States, Italy and Spain provided the acute and convalescent COVID-19 samples. T cells, B-cell-depleted T cells, or PBMCs supplied cDNA or gDNA.

Authors' processing steps: Reference gene primers were amplified, and this amplification served to estimate nucleated cell counts. Repertoires were generated with immunoSEQ multiplex PCR, while TCRdb's copy carries only in-frame clones and drops some. V and J calls and clone size are copied from that table; D and trimming were computed from the DNA. The sample includes about 100,000 clones, around four fifths of them seen just once. CDR1 is SGHTA and CDR2 is FQGTGA in the germline V gene. This CDR3 contains 15 residues. Trimming removed 5 bases from V and 2 bases from J, with 13 bases in between. Sequenced material: peripheral blood. The V and J genes are TRBV7-3 and TRBJ2-1; possible D gene TRBD2, 5 bases. The TCR originated in a man in his fifties or sixties with active or convalescent COVID-19. CDR3 protein: CASSPPERAYNEQFF. DNA of the CDR3: TGTGCCAGCAGCCCCCCTGAGAGGGCCTACAATGAGCAGTTCTTC.